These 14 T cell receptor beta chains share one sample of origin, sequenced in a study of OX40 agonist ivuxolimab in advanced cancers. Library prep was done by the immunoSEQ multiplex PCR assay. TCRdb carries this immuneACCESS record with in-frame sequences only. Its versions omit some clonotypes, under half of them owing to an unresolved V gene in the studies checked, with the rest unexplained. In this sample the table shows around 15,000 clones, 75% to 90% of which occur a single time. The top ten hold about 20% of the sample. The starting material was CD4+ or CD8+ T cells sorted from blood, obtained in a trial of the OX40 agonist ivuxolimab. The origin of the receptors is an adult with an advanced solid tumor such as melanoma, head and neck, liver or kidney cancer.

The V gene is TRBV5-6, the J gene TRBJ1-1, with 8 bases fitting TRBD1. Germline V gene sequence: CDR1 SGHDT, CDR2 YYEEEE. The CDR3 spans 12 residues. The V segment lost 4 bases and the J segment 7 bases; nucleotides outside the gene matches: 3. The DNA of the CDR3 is TGTGCCAGCAGCCTAGGGACAGGTGAAGCTTTCTTT. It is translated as CASSLGTGEAFF.

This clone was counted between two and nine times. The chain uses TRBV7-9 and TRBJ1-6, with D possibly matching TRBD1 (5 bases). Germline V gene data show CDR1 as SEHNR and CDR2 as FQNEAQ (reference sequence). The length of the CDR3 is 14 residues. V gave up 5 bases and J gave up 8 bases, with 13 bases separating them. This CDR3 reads CASSTGTEHSPLHF. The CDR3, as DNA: TGTGCCAGCAGCACCGGGACCGAGCATTCACCCCTCCACTTT.

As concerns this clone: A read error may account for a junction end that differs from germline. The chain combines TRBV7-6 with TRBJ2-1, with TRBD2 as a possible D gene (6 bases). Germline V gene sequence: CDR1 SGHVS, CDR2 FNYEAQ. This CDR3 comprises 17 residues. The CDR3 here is CASGLADPPGVHNEQFF. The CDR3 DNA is TGTGCCAGCGGCTTAGCGGACCCACCGGGCGTCCACAATGAGCAGTTCTTC.

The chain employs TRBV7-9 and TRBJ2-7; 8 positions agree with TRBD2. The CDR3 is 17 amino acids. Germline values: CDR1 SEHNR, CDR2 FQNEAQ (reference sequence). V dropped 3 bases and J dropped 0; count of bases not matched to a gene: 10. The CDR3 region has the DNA TGTGCCAGCAGCTTCGATTTGCGGAGCGGGAGCTCCTACGAGCAGTACTTC. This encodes CASSFDLRSGSSYEQYF.

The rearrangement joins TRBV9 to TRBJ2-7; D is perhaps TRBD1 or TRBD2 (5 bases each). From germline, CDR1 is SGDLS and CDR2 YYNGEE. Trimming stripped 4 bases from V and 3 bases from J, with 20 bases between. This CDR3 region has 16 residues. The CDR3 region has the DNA TGTGCCAGCAGCCCCCGAGACCGGGACCATATCTACGAGCAGTACTTC. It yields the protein CASSPRDRDHIYEQYF.

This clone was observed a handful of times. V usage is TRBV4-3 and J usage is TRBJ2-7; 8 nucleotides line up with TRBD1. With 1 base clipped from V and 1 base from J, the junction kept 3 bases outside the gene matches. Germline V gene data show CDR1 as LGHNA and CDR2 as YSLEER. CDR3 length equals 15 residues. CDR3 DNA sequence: TGCGCCAGCAGCCAAGTTCAGGGGGCATCCTACGAGCAGTACTTC. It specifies CASSQVQGASYEQYF.

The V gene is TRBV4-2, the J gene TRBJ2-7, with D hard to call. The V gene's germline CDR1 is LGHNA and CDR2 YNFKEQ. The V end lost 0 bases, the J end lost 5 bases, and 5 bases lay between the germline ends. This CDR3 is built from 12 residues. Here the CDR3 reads CASSQDLHEQYF. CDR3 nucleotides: TGTGCCAGCAGCCAAGATCTCCACGAGCAGTACTTC.

CDR3 protein: CASSLMQGGKAFF. The CDR3 DNA reads as TGTGCCAGCAGTTTAATGCAGGGCGGGAAAGCTTTCTTT. The rearrangement links TRBV27 to TRBJ1-1; TRBD1 might be the D (5 bases). Germline CDR1 MNHEY, CDR2 SMNVEV (reference sequence). Trimming shortened V by 2 bases and J by 9 bases, and 13 bases separated the two germline ends. This CDR3 contains 13 residues.

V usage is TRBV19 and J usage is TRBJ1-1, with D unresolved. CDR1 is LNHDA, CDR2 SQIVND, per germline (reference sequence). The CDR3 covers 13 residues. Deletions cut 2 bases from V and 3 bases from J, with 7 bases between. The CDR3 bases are TGTGCCAGTAGTATAAAATCTGACACTGAAGCTTTCTTT. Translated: CASSIKSDTEAFF. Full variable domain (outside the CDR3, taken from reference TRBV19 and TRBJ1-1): DGGITQSPKYLFRKEGQNVTLSCEQNLNHDAMYWYRQDPGQGLRLIYYSQIVNDFQKGDIAEGYSVSREKKESFPLTVTSAQKNPTAFYLCASSIKSDTEAFFGQGTRLTVV.

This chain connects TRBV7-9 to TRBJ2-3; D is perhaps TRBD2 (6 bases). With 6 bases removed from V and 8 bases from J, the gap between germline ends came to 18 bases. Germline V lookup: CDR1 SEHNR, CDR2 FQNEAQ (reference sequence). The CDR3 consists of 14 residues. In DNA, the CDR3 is TGTGCCAGCAGTGAGGGTGGCGGGGTAGGTACGCAGTATTTT. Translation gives CASSEGGGVGTQYF.

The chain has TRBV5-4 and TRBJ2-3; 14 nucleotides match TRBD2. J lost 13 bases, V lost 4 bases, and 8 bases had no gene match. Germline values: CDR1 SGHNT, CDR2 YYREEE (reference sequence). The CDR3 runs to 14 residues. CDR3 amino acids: CASSRGTSGSRKYF. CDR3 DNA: TGTGCCAGCAGCCGAGGGACTAGCGGGAGTCGGAAGTATTTT. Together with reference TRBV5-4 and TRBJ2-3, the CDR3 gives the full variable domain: ETGVTQSPTHLIKTRGQQVTLRCSSQSGHNTVSWYQQALGQGPQFIFQYYREEENGRGNFPPRFSGLQFPNYSSELNVNALELDDSALYLCASSRGTSGSRKYFGPGTRLTVL.

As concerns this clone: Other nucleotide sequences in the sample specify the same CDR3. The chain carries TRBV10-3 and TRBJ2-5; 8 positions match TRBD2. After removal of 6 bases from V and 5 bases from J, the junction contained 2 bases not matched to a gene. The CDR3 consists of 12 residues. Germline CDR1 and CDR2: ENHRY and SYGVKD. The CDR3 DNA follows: TGTGCCATCAGCTCGGGAGGGGAGACCCAGTACTTC. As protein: CAISSGGETQYF.

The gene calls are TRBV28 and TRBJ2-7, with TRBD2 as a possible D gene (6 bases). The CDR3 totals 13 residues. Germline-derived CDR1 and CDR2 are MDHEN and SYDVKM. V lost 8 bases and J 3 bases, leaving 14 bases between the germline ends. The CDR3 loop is CASEAGGRYEQYF. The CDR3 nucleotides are TGTGCCAGCGAAGCGGGTGGTCGCTACGAGCAGTACTTC.

DNA for the CDR3: TGTGCCAGTAGGAGAGTCACCCACAATGAGCAGTTCTTC. It yields the protein CASRRVTHNEQFF. The chain recombines TRBV19 with TRBJ2-1; no definite D call. V was pared by 6 bases and J by 5 bases, with 11 bases between. CDR1 is LNHDA and CDR2 is SQIVND in the germline V gene (reference sequence). This CDR3 contains 13 residues.